This TCR beta chain is from a study of neoadjuvant anti-PD-1 for oral cavity cancer. The method was immunoSEQ multiplex PCR; TCRdb's version includes in-frame clones alone and lacks a portion of them. The sample includes about 80,000 clones, under 85% of them seen just once. Source: PBMCs, taken before nivolumab (anti-PD-1) treatment. This clonotype originated in a person aged 35 to 85 with oral cavity squamous cell carcinoma.

The CDR3 spells CAWRSQGESEAFF. CDR3 in DNA: TGTGCCTGGAGATCGCAGGGGGAATCTGAAGCTTTCTTT. The chain employs TRBV30 and TRBJ1-1; 7 bases fit TRBD1. With 3 bases clipped from V and 6 bases from J, the junction kept 7 bases outside the gene matches. The CDR3 is 13 residues long. The germline CDR1 and CDR2 sequences are GTSNPN and SVGIG (reference sequence). Using reference TRBV30 and TRBJ1-1 for the parts outside the CDR3, the full variable domain is SQTIHQWPATLVQPVGSPLSLECTVEGTSNPNLYWYRQAAGRGLQLLFYSVGIGQISSEVPQNLSASRPQDRQFILSSKKLLLSDSGFYLCAWRSQGESEAFFGQGTRLTVV.